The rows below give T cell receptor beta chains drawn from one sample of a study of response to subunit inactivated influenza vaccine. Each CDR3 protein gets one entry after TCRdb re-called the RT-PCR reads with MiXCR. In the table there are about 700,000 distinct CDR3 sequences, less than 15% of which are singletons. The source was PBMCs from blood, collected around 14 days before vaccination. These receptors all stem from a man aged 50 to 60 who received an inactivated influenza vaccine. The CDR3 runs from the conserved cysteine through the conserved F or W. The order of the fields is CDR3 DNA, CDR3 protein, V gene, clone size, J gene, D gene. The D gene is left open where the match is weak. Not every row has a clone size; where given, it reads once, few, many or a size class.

TGTGCCAGCAGTGGTCTAGCGGGAGTATACGAGCAGTACTTC	CASSGLAGVYEQYF	TRBV2	-	TRBJ2-7	TRBD2
TGTGCCAGCAGCTCCCCAAAGGAGAAGATTATTTACAATGAGCAGTTCTTC	CASSSPKEKIIYNEQFF	TRBV7-2	-	TRBJ2-1	-
TGTGCCAGCAGCCCAATATTACAGGGAAATACTGAAGCTTTCTTT	CASSPILQGNTEAFF	TRBV7-6	-	TRBJ1-1	-
TGTGCCAGCAGTGAATCAGAGGGGACAACTAACTATGGCTACACCTTC	CASSESEGTTNYGYTF	TRBV2	-	TRBJ1-2	-
TGTGCCAGCAGCTTGCCAAGGGAGGGAGAGACCCAGTACTTC	CASSLPREGETQYF	TRBV5-6	-	TRBJ2-5	TRBD2
TGTGCCAGCAGACACAATCGCGAGGAGCAGTACTTC	CASRHNREEQYF	TRBV12-3/TRBV12-4	few	TRBJ2-7	-
TGTGCCAGCAGTATACCCGGGACAGGGCCCTACGAGCAGTACTTC	CASSIPGTGPYEQYF	TRBV28	few	TRBJ2-7	TRBD1
TGCGCCAGCAGCCAAGAAGGCGGTGGGGCGTTCAACAATGAGCAGTTCTTC	CASSQEGGGAFNNEQFF	TRBV4-3	-	TRBJ2-1	-
TGTGCCATCAGTGACACTGGCCGGGGCGGACGTTCCGAGACCCAGTACTTC	CAISDTGRGGRSETQYF	TRBV10-3	few	TRBJ2-5	-
TGTGCCAGCACCCTGTGGGTCTCTGGGGCCAACGTCCTGACTTTC	CASTLWVSGANVLTF	TRBV12-3/TRBV12-4	-	TRBJ2-6	-
TGCAGTGCTTGGGGACAGGGGGTTACCTACGAGCAGTACTTC	CSAWGQGVTYEQYF	TRBV20-1	few	TRBJ2-7	TRBD1
TGTGCCAGCAGCTTAGTTAGCCAGCCCACAGATACGCAGTATTTT	CASSLVSQPTDTQYF	TRBV13	few	TRBJ2-3	-
TGTGCCAGCAGCTCAGGACAGGTTTCGCTTGGCTACACCTTC	CASSSGQVSLGYTF	TRBV7-2	few	TRBJ1-2	TRBD1
TGTGCTAGCAGTCGGGGTCGAGGCGTCGAGGAGACCCAGTACTTC	CASSRGRGVEETQYF	TRBV7-7	few	TRBJ2-5	-
TGTGCCAGCAGCGGTAGCGGGGGCACAGATACGCAGTATTTT	CASSGSGGTDTQYF	TRBV11-3	many	TRBJ2-3	TRBD2
TGCAGCGTTGTTCGGCCCGGGGGGATTAATGAGCAGTTCTTC	CSVVRPGGINEQFF	TRBV29-1	-	TRBJ2-1	TRBD2
TGTGCCACCAGTGGGTTTGGCGGGAGGAGCTCCTACAATGAGCAGTTCTTC	CATSGFGGRSSYNEQFF	TRBV24-1	few	TRBJ2-1	TRBD2
TGTGCCACCAGTGACCCCACTAGCGGGATTTCCAATGAGCAGTTCTTC	CATSDPTSGISNEQFF	TRBV24-1	few	TRBJ2-1	TRBD2
TGTGCCAGCAGTCCCCCCCGCGGGGAGCGGGGAATGGAGGATACGCAGTATTTT	CASSPPRGERGMEDTQYF	TRBV27	-	TRBJ2-3	TRBD2
TGTGCCAGCAGACTCCAGGGTGGGGGGGAGACCCAGTACTTC	CASRLQGGGETQYF	TRBV7-9	many	TRBJ2-5	-
TGCGCCAGCAGCTACCGGGACAGGGAAGTTTGGGGGAACCCCTACAATGAGCAGTTCTTC	CASSYRDREVWGNPYNEQFF	TRBV5-1	many	TRBJ2-1	TRBD1
TGTGCCAGCAGCCCCCAGGCAGGGTCCGTCGGCACAGAGACGCAGTATTTT	CASSPQAGSVGTETQYF	TRBV11-2	-	TRBJ2-3	-
TGCAGTGCTCTGACTAGGCCATCTAGGGAAGAGACCCAGTACTTC	CSALTRPSREETQYF	TRBV20-1	few	TRBJ2-5	-
TGTGCCAGCAGCTTAGGGAACAGGGCCTACAATGAGCAGTTCTTC	CASSLGNRAYNEQFF	TRBV11-2	many	TRBJ2-1	-
TGTGCCAGCAGGAGTAGCGGGAGAGGGGCCAAAAACATTCAGTACTTC	CASRSSGRGAKNIQYF	TRBV28	few	TRBJ2-4	TRBD2
TGTGCCATCAGCCCCGGGGGGAAGCTAAACTATGGCTACACCTTC	CAISPGGKLNYGYTF	TRBV10-3	-	TRBJ1-2	-
TGTGCCATAAAACAGGGGGCGCTTACCGGGGAGCTGTTTTTT	CAIKQGALTGELFF	TRBV19	few	TRBJ2-2	TRBD1
TGCGCCAGCAGCTTTTCGACCAGCGGGGGAAGGGATGAGCAGTTCTTC	CASSFSTSGGRDEQFF	TRBV5-1	few	TRBJ2-1	TRBD2
TGCGCCAGCAGCGGGACTAGCGGACTCACCGGGGAGCTGTTTTTT	CASSGTSGLTGELFF	TRBV5-1	-	TRBJ2-2	TRBD2
TGTGCCACCAGTGTGGCGGGGCTTGACTATGGCTACACCTTC	CATSVAGLDYGYTF	TRBV24-1	few	TRBJ1-2	-
TGCAGCGTTGAAAGAGATAATGCTCATTCCTACAATGAGCAGTTCTTC	CSVERDNAHSYNEQFF	TRBV29-1	many	TRBJ2-1	-
TGTGCCAGCAGCAAAGAAGGTCTGGGTAGCGGGAGGATTGGTGAGCAGTTCTTC	CASSKEGLGSGRIGEQFF	TRBV21-1	-	TRBJ2-1	-
TGTGCCAGCAGTTTTCACCCTAGCGAGGAATACAATGAGCAGTTCTTC	CASSFHPSEEYNEQFF	TRBV12-3/TRBV12-4	many	TRBJ2-1	-
TGTGCCAGCAGTTACGTTGGGTCCTACGAGCAGTACTTC	CASSYVGSYEQYF	TRBV6-2/TRBV6-3	many	TRBJ2-7	-
TGTGCCAGCAGGGCAGGGGGAATAGGAGCCCAGCATTTT	CASRAGGIGAQHF	TRBV6-1	few	TRBJ1-5	TRBD1
TGTGCCAGCAGCTTTACGGGACAGGGGCACGAGCAGTACTTC	CASSFTGQGHEQYF	TRBV7-2	-	TRBJ2-7	TRBD1
TGTGCCAGCTCCTCATTGGCCGGGACAATCTCCTACAATGAGCAGTTCTTC	CASSSLAGTISYNEQFF	TRBV18	-	TRBJ2-1	-